Below are 31 T cell receptor beta chains sequenced from a single sample in a study of T-cell memory formation after mild COVID-19 (TCRdb year 2021). Libraries were prepared through 5' RACE. The sequencing machine was an Illumina NovaSeq 6000. TCRdb ran its own pipeline on the public reads, namely fastp trimming at Q25 and MiXCR clone calling, and kept in-frame beta chains. CDR3 protein sequences are deduplicated, and each keeps its most common genes and DNA. For this sample there are about 180,000 distinct CDR3 sequences; 16% appear just once. 2% to 2.5% of the sample goes to the ten largest clones. Sequenced sample: PBMCs or a T cell subset sorted from them (not recorded which). These receptors originate from an adult woman who had mild COVID-19 (a few samples of this study predate the infection). The sample titles of this study are shuffled in the database, so cell type and time point are left out; the donor was told from shared clones.

This chain links TRBV12-3 or TRBV12-4 with TRBJ2-2; D could derive from TRBD1 or TRBD2 (5 bases each). The CDR3 is 16 amino acids. V lost 8 bases, J lost 0 bases, and 16 bases lay in between. In DNA, the CDR3 is TGTGCCAGCGGGGGAGCTTACGGGGCGAACACCGGGGAGCTGTTTTTT. Protein product: CASGGAYGANTGELFF.

V and J are TRBV5-1 and TRBJ2-5, with D perhaps TRBD2 (6 bases). V was trimmed by 4 bases and J by 5 bases, leaving 12 bases between them. Germline lookup yields CDR1 SGHRS and CDR2 YFSETQ. The CDR3 contains 13 residues. CDR3 sequence (DNA): TGCGCCAGCAGCACCGGGACTTGGGAGACCCAGTACTTC. It codes for CASSTGTWETQYF.

The chain uses TRBV2 and TRBJ2-7; D is ambiguous. Germline CDR1 is SNHLY and CDR2 is FYNNEI. The V end was cut by 6 bases, the J end by 3 bases, with 3 bases between. The CDR3 totals 10 residues. In DNA form, the CDR3 reads TGTGCCAGCAGCATCTACGAGCAGTACTTC. It encodes CASSIYEQYF.

This chain links TRBV25-1 with TRBJ1-5, with a tentative D call TRBD1 (6 bases). CDR3 length: 15 residues. V dropped 6 bases and J dropped 6 bases, with 18 bases sitting between them. Germline values: CDR1 MGHDK, CDR2 SYGVNS. The CDR3 nucleotides are TGTGCCAGCAGGGGGGCGGGGGGCGCAACTCAGCCCCAGCATTTT. It codes for CASRGAGGATQPQHF.

The rearrangement joins TRBV12-3 or TRBV12-4 to TRBJ2-1, with 11 bases that match TRBD2. V shed 5 bases and J 9 bases; nucleotides not matched to a gene: 12. The CDR3 runs to 16 residues. The chain's CDR3 is CASSLTIAGGLGEQFF. The DNA for the CDR3 is TGTGCCAGCAGTCTCACGATAGCGGGAGGGCTGGGTGAGCAGTTCTTC.

The chain uses TRBV19 and TRBJ2-2; TRBD1 aligns across 7 bases. The germline V gene encodes CDR1 LNHDA and CDR2 SQIVND (reference sequence). Losses at the gene ends were 5 bases for V and 6 bases for J; bases not matched to a gene: 12. The CDR3 sequence is 16 residues long. The CDR3 here is CASSPALTGSAGELFF. Written as DNA, the CDR3 is TGTGCCAGTAGTCCCGCCTTGACAGGGTCCGCCGGGGAGCTGTTTTTT.

This clonotype was observed a handful of times. The chain joins TRBV7-8 to TRBJ2-3; 16 positions match TRBD2. The CDR3 loop spans 17 amino acids. Germline V gene lookup returns CDR1 SGHVS and CDR2 FQNEAQ. The V gene end was trimmed by 5 bases and the J gene end by 3 bases; junction bases not matched to a gene: 5. CDR3 amino acids: CASSIGTSGGATDTQYF. The CDR3 DNA is TGTGCCAGCAGCATCGGGACTAGCGGGGGGGCGACAGATACGCAGTATTTT.

This clonotype was picked up one time. This CDR3 reads CASSQLQGGGTEAFF. The CDR3 region has the DNA TGCGCCAGCAGCCAACTACAGGGAGGAGGCACTGAAGCTTTCTTT. The rearrangement uses TRBV5-1 and TRBJ1-1, with D possibly TRBD1 on 6 matching bases. The CDR3 is made up of 15 amino acids. V lost 4 bases to trimming and J lost 4 bases, with 17 bases between them. The germline gives CDR1 SGHRS, CDR2 YFSETQ.

This clonotype has only a few counts. In DNA form, the CDR3 reads TGTGCCAGCAGCTTAGATGAGTTGGGCCGACGCTATGGCTACACCTTC. It translates to CASSLDELGRRYGYTF. The rearrangement links TRBV7-2 to TRBJ1-2; D unclear. CDR1 SGHTA and CDR2 FQGNSA come from the germline V gene. The CDR3 runs to 16 residues. V gave up 1 base and J gave up 4 bases, with 16 bases separating them.

This clonotype was recorded a few times. V is TRBV7-8 and J is TRBJ2-1, with D possibly being TRBD2 (6 bases). The CDR3 contains 14 residues. Germline V gene data show CDR1 as SGHVS and CDR2 as FQNEAQ. V was shortened by 5 bases and J by 6 bases, with 14 bases between the two germline ends. The CDR3 loop reads CASSTTGGINEQFF. CDR3 in DNA: TGTGCCAGCAGCACTACCGGCGGGATCAATGAGCAGTTCTTC.

This clonotype was counted only a few times. This rearrangement joins TRBV7-2 to TRBJ2-7; 9 bases map to TRBD2. The CDR3 is made up of 15 amino acids. Germline trimming cut 0 bases from V and 6 bases from J; bases unmatched to any gene: 6. The germline gives CDR1 SGHTA, CDR2 FQGNSA. The CDR3 loop is CASSLASSGKGEQYF. The DNA of the CDR3 is TGTGCCAGCAGCTTAGCTTCTAGCGGGAAAGGCGAGCAGTACTTC.

This clonotype was seen a few times. In DNA, the CDR3 is TGTGCCACCAGCACTGGTCAGGTGAACTATGGCTACACCTTC. This translates into CATSTGQVNYGYTF. V usage is TRBV15 and J usage is TRBJ1-2; D call uncertain. The V end lost 4 bases, the J end lost 2 bases, and 11 bases lay between the germline ends. The CDR3 is made up of 14 amino acids. Germline CDR1 LNHNV, CDR2 YYDKDF (reference sequence).

V is TRBV9 and J is TRBJ2-1, with 9 bases aligning to TRBD1. Germline CDR1 and CDR2: SGDLS and YYNGEE. The CDR3 is made up of 16 amino acids. Trimming took 0 bases from V and 9 from J; bases not matched to a gene: 10. CDR3 sequence reads: CASSVAPGTGLSEQFF. CDR3 DNA: TGTGCCAGCAGCGTAGCCCCGGGGACAGGGTTAAGTGAGCAGTTCTTC. The full variable domain, its missing parts supplied by reference TRBV9 and TRBJ2-1, is DSGVTQTPKHLITATGQRVTLRCSPRSGDLSVYWYQQSLDQGLQFLIQYYNGEERAKGNILERFSAQQFPDLHSELNLSSLELGDSALYFCASSVAPGTGLSEQFFGPGTRLTVL.

This clonotype appeared a few times. This sequence joins TRBV15 and TRBJ2-3, with a weak D call TRBD1 (5 bases). Germline loops: CDR1 LNHNV, CDR2 YYDKDF (reference sequence). Trimming removed 0 bases at V and 3 bases at J, with 13 bases between. The CDR3 has 16 residues. The CDR3 protein is CATSRDRQGLTDTQYF. The CDR3 coding sequence is TGTGCCACCAGCAGAGATAGGCAGGGTTTGACAGATACGCAGTATTTT.

The chain employs TRBV20-1 and TRBJ2-1, with D perhaps matching TRBD1 (5 bases). Trimming pared 6 bases from V and 8 bases from J, leaving 23 bases between. The CDR3 sequence is 15 residues long. The V gene's germline CDR1 is DFQATT and CDR2 SNEGSKA (reference sequence). The CDR3: CSAVGPLGRFDEQFF. CDR3 sequence (DNA): TGCAGTGCAGTAGGCCCACTGGGGCGGTTTGATGAGCAGTTCTTC.

This clonotype was seen a handful of times. CDR3 sequence: CSAPRAAQETQYF. CDR3 nucleotides: TGCAGTGCTCCCAGGGCAGCTCAAGAGACCCAGTACTTC. The chain joins TRBV20-1 to TRBJ2-5; D perhaps matches TRBD1 (5 bases). Deletions cut 5 bases from V and 2 bases from J, with 12 bases between. CDR1 is DFQATT and CDR2 is SNEGSKA in the germline V gene (reference sequence). CDR3 length equals 13 residues.

The chain employs TRBV10-3 and TRBJ2-5; either TRBD1 or TRBD2 may fit D (5 bases each). The V gene's germline CDR1 is ENHRY and CDR2 SYGVKD. V lost 7 bases and J lost 5, with 17 bases in between. This CDR3 is built from 14 residues. The CDR3 sequence is CAITPGPLYETQYF. DNA of the CDR3: TGTGCCATCACACCGGGACCCCTGTATGAGACCCAGTACTTC.

This chain joins TRBV11-2 and TRBJ2-7; 10 positions agree with TRBD2. The CDR3 consists of 15 residues. The V gene end was trimmed by 5 bases and the J gene end by 3 bases; junction bases not matched to a gene: 7. Germline values: CDR1 SGHAT, CDR2 FQNNGV. The CDR3: CASSARTSGFYEQYF. The CDR3 DNA follows: TGTGCCAGCAGCGCCCGGACTAGCGGCTTCTACGAGCAGTACTTC.

The rearrangement links TRBV7-2 to TRBJ2-7; D unclear. Germline CDR1 and CDR2: SGHTA and FQGNSA. Trimming took off 2 bases at V and 5 bases at J, with 13 bases between the two ends. The CDR3 extends over 14 amino acids. DNA for the CDR3: TGTGCCAGCAGCTTATCATTTTCCGCGAACGAGCAGTACTTC. Its protein product is CASSLSFSANEQYF.

This clonotype was picked up many times. The V call is TRBV3-1, the J call TRBJ2-7, with TRBD1 identical over 7 bases. The CDR3 totals 15 residues. Germline V gene lookup returns CDR1 LGHDT and CDR2 YNNKEL (reference sequence). The J segment lost 1 base and the V segment lost 5 bases, leaving 8 bases of the junction unmatched. In nucleotides, the CDR3 is TGTGCCAGCAGCTACGGGACAGCTTTATCCTACGAGCAGTACTTC. Translated, it gives CASSYGTALSYEQYF.

V usage is TRBV5-8 and J usage is TRBJ2-7; either TRBD1 or TRBD2 may supply D (6 bases each). The V end lost 2 bases, the J end lost 7 bases, and 19 bases lay between the germline ends. CDR3 length equals 15 residues. Germline CDR1 reads SGHTS; CDR2 reads YDEGEE. The CDR3 protein is CASSLGGIKTSEQYF. CDR3 coding DNA: TGTGCCAGCAGCTTAGGGGGGATAAAGACGAGTGAGCAGTACTTC.

The sample holds a few counts of this clonotype. The CDR3 DNA reads as TGTGCCAGCAGCGTAGGTCCTCTAGACACAGATACGCAGTATTTT. Encoded protein: CASSVGPLDTDTQYF. The chain uses TRBV9 and TRBJ2-3; unclear D gene. The CDR3 runs 15 residues. Looked up from germline, CDR1 is SGDLS and CDR2 is YYNGEE. Trimming removed 0 bases from V and 2 bases from J, with 10 bases in between.

This clonotype has just a few counts. The chain joins TRBV11-2 to TRBJ2-7, with D perhaps matching TRBD2 (7 bases). The germline V gene encodes CDR1 SGHAT and CDR2 FQNNGV. CDR3 length: 16 residues. V shed 6 bases and J shed 4 bases, with 22 bases lying between them. The CDR3: CASRPTRGAPRYEQYF. Written as DNA, the CDR3 is TGTGCCAGCAGACCTACCCGGGGGGCGCCACGGTACGAGCAGTACTTC.

This clonotype has only a few counts. The chain uses TRBV7-2 and TRBJ2-1, with D tentatively TRBD2 (5 bases). The length of the CDR3 is 15 residues. CDR1 and CDR2 (germline): SGHTA, FQGNSA. Between the trimmed V and J ends, which lost 4 bases and 6 bases, there was a span of 16 bases. The CDR3 DNA sequence: TGTGCCAGCAGCTCTGCGGTCCCTCGGGGCAATGAGCAGTTCTTC. This sequence encodes CASSSAVPRGNEQFF.

CDR3 DNA sequence: TGTGCCAGCAGTAACCCGGCGGGGACCCTTTACGAGCAGTACTTC. Translation gives CASSNPAGTLYEQYF. This sequence joins TRBV6-2 or TRBV6-3 and TRBJ2-7; a possible D gene is TRBD2 (6 bases). Trimming pared 5 bases from V and 4 bases from J, leaving 18 bases between. Per germline, CDR1 MNHEY and CDR2 SVGEGT. This CDR3 contains 15 residues.

The chain is built from TRBV9 and TRBJ2-7; D gene uncertain. Trimming took off 2 bases at V and 0 bases at J, with 3 bases between the two ends. The CDR3 runs to 12 residues. CDR1 SGDLS and CDR2 YYNGEE come from the germline V gene. The DNA of the CDR3 is TGTGCCAGCAGCGTCGACTCCTACGAGCAGTACTTC. Translated, it gives CASSVDSYEQYF.

This clonotype was seen more than once but under ten times. The chain recombines TRBV20-1 with TRBJ2-5; 8 bases fit TRBD1. The CDR3 is 12 residues long. Germline-derived CDR1 and CDR2 are DFQATT and SNEGSKA (reference sequence). V trimming: 5 bases; J trimming: 2 bases; junction bases outside the gene matches: 1. CDR3 in amino acids: CSAHRGQETQYF. The CDR3 DNA is TGCAGTGCTCACAGGGGGCAAGAGACCCAGTACTTC.

This clonotype has at least ten counts. V usage is TRBV7-8 and J usage is TRBJ1-5; no firm D call. In germline, CDR1 is SGHVS, CDR2 FQNEAQ. This CDR3 has 13 amino acids. Trimming cost V 4 bases and J 0 bases, with 4 bases left between them. The CDR3 DNA reads TGTGCCAGCAGCTATAATAGCAATCAGCCCCAGCATTTT. Protein: CASSYNSNQPQHF.

The chain is built from TRBV2 and TRBJ1-2, with D hard to call. The V gene lost 6 bases and the J gene lost 8 bases, with 16 bases spanning the gap. The CDR3 spans 13 residues. Per the germline V gene, CDR1 is SNHLY and CDR2 is FYNNEI. DNA for the CDR3: TGTGCCAGCAGCGCGACAAGCCTTCGAGGCTACACCTTC. Its protein product is CASSATSLRGYTF.

CDR3: CASRIPGRRNTEAFF. CDR3 DNA: TGTGCCAGCAGAATCCCGGGACGAAGGAACACTGAAGCTTTCTTT. V is TRBV6-2 or TRBV6-3 and J is TRBJ1-1, with D perhaps matching TRBD1 (5 bases). This CDR3 is built from 15 residues. V shed 6 bases and J shed 1 base, with 15 bases lying between them. Germline CDR1 reads MNHEY; CDR2 reads SVGEGT.

For this clonotype: At one boundary the junction diverges from the germline segment, which might be a read error. J is TRBJ2-7 and V is TRBV5-6; tentatively, D is TRBD2 (6 bases). The CDR3 loop spans 14 amino acids. Germline V gene sequence: CDR1 SGHDT, CDR2 YYEEEE. The CDR3 loop is CASSPEMRGYEKYF. As DNA, the CDR3 is TGTGCCAGCAGTCCGGAGATGCGGGGCTACGAGAAGTACTTC.